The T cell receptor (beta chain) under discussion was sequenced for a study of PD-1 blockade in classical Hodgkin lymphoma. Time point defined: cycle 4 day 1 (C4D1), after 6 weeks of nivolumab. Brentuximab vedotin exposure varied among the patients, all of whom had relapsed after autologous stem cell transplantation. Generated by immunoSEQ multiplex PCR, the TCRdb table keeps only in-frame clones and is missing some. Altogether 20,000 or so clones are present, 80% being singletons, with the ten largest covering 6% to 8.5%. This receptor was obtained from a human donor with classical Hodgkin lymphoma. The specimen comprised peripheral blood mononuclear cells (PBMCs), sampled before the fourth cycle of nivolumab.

The CDR3 bases are TGTGCCAGCAGCTATAGGACCGGCGGTGCGAATGAGCAGTTCTTC. It encodes CASSYRTGGANEQFF. The V gene is TRBV7-2, the J gene TRBJ2-1; D uncertain. Germline V CDR1 and CDR2: SGHTA, FQGNSA. The germline V and J ends were trimmed by 4 bases and 7 bases, with 17 bases remaining between them. CDR3 size: 15 residues.